The clone carrying this TCR beta chain was seen a handful of times. TCRdb passed the 5' RACE reads through MiXCR, listing each CDR3 protein once. The repertoire includes around 1.7 million distinct CDR3 sequences, under 35% of them detected once, and approximately 0.29% sits in the top ten. J gave up 5 bases and V 3 bases, and 7 bases lay outside the gene matches. The length of the CDR3 is 15 residues. Germline CDR1 reads LGHDT; CDR2 reads YNNKEL (reference sequence). This sample was taken from a study of identical twins. What was sequenced was cord blood. The chain links TRBV3-1 to TRBJ2-1, with TRBD2 identical over 7 bases. This receptor was obtained from a newborn girl in good health. Written as DNA, the CDR3 is TGTGCCAGCAGCCATTGGCGGGGGACCAACAATGAGCAGTTCTTC. It specifies CASSHWRGTNNEQFF.